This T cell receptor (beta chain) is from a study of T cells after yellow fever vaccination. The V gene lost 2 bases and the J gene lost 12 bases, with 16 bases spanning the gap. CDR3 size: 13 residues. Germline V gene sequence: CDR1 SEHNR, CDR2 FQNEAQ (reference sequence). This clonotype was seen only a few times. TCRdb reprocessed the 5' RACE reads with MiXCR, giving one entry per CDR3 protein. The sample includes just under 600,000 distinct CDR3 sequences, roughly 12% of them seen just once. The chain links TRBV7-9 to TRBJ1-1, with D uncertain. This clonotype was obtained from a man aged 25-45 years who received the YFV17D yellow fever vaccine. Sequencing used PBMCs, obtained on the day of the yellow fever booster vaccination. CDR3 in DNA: TGTGCCAGCAGCTTAATGGCGGGGAGGGAACCTTTCTTT. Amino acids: CASSLMAGREPFF. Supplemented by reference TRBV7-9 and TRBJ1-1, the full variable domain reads DTGVSQNPRHKITKRGQNVTFRCDPISEHNRLYWYRQTLGQGPEFLTYFQNEAQLEKSRLLSDRFSAERPKGSFSTLEIQRTEQGDSAMYLCASSLMAGREPFFGQGTRLTVV.